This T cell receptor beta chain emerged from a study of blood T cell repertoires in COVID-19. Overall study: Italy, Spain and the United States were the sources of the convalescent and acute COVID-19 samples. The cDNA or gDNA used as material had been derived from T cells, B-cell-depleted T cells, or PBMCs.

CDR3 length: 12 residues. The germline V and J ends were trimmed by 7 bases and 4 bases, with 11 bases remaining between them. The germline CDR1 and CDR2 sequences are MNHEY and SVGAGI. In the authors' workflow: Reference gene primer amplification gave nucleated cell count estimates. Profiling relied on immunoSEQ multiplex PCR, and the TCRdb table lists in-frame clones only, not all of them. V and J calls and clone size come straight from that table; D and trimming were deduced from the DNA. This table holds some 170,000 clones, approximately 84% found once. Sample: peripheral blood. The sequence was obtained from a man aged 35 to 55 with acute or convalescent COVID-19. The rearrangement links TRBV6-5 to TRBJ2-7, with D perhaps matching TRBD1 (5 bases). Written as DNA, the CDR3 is TGTGCCAGCACCCGTCAGGGATACGAGCAGTACTTC. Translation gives CASTRQGYEQYF.